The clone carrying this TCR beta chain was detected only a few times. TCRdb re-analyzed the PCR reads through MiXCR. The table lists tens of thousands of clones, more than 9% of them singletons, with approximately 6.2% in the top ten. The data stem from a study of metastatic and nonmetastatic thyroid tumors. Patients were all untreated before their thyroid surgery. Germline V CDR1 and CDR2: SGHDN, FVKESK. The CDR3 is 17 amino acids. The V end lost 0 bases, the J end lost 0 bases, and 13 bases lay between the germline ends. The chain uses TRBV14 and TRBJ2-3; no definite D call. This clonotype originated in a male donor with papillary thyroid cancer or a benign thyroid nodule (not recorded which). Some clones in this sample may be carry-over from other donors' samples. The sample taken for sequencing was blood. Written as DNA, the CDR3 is TGTGCCAGCAGCCAAGATCTGGCAGCTACTAGCACAGATACGCAGTATTTT. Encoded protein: CASSQDLAATSTDTQYF.